This T cell receptor (beta chain) appears in the sequencing data of a study of T-cell reconstitution after alpha-beta-depleted transplantation in children. Points from the study as a whole: Some patients showed high day-60 TCRbeta diversity, which derived from surviving recipient T cells and thymic progenitors. By one year post-transplant, T-cell counts and diversity largely arose from T cells that were newly produced.

Unique molecular identifiers were incorporated during preparation of the TCRbeta library. TCRdb passed the PCR reads through MiXCR, listing each CDR3 protein once. The sample lists about 110,000 distinct CDR3 sequences; almost 6.5% were seen once. This clonotype occurred many times. What it binds is unknown. The CDR3 runs 14 residues. CDR1 and CDR2 from the germline V gene are LNHNV and YYDKDF (reference sequence). V lost 5 bases, J lost 5 bases, and 8 bases stayed unmatched. This chain connects TRBV15 to TRBJ2-5; 7 bases are shared with TRBD1. This TCR was sampled from a male patient between 2 and 15 years old who had a stem cell transplant for acute lymphoblastic leukemia, so the T cells may come from the graft donor. Sequenced material: PBMCs, mostly from graft donor cells, taken 360 days after TCRalphabeta/CD19-depleted stem cell transplant. CDR3 amino acids: CATSQNRGRETQYF. CDR3 DNA sequence: TGTGCCACCAGCCAGAACAGGGGACGGGAGACCCAGTACTTC.